This T cell receptor (beta chain) emerged from a study of regulatory T cells in long-lasting Graves disease. The study's findings and limits: Only peripheral blood was studied, not thyroid tissue. When disease was persistent, TRBV28, TRBJ1-2 and TRBJ2-5 were the favored segments. The small sample size may have reduced accuracy.

This CDR3 has 15 amino acids. Germline assignment: CDR1 SGHRS and CDR2 YFSETQ. Trimming cost V 4 bases and J 3 bases; bases outside gene matches: 5. Stated time point: newly diagnosed GD, antithyroid drugs for less than 3 months. From PBMCs, RNA was extracted and then used to make the TCR library. iRepertoire HTBI primers and Arm-PCR of CDR3 regions built TCR beta libraries. TCRdb passed the multiplex PCR reads through MiXCR, listing each CDR3 protein once. The repertoire holds 250,000 to 400,000 distinct CDR3 sequences, with approximately 20% as singletons. This clonotype was recorded many times. Antigen specificity is unknown.

Source: peripheral blood mononuclear cells (PBMCs), taken at new diagnosis, from a patient treated with antithyroid drugs. The clonotype originates from a female donor with Graves disease. The chain links TRBV5-1 to TRBJ2-1, with 9 bases lining up with TRBD1. CDR3 DNA: TGCGCCAGCAGCATACCGGGACAGGGCTACAATGAGCAGTTCTTC. This translates into CASSIPGQGYNEQFF.